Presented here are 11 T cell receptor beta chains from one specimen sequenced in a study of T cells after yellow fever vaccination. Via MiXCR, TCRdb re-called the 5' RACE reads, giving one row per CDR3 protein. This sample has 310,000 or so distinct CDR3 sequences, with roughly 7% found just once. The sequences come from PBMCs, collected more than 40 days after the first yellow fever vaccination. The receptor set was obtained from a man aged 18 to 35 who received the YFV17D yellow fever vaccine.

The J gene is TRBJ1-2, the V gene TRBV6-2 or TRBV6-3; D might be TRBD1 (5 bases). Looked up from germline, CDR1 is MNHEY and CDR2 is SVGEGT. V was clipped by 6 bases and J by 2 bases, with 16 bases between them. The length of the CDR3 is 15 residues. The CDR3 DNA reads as TGTGCCAGCAGACGGGGACTGCTAATGAACTATGGCTACACCTTC. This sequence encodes CASRRGLLMNYGYTF.

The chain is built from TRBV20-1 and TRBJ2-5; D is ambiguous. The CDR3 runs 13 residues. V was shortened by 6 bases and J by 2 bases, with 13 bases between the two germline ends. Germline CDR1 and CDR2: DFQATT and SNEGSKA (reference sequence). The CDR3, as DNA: TGCAGTGCCCAGAGGCCAGGACAAGAGACCCAGTACTTC. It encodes CSAQRPGQETQYF.

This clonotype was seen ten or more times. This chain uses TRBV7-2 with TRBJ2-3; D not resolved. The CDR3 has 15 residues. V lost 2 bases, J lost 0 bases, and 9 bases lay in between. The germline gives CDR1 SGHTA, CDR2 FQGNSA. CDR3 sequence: CASSLYGTSTDTQYF. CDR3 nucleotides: TGTGCCAGCAGCTTATACGGTACTAGCACAGATACGCAGTATTTT.

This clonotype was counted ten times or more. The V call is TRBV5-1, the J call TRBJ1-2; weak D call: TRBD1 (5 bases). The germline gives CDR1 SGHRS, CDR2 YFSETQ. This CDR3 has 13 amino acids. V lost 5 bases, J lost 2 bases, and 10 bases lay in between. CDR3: CASSKQENYGYTF. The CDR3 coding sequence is TGCGCCAGCAGTAAACAGGAGAACTATGGCTACACCTTC.

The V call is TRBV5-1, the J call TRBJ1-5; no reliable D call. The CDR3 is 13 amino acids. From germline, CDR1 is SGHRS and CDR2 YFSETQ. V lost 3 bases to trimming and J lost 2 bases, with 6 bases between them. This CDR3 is CASSSFGNQPQHF. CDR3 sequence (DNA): TGCGCCAGCAGCTCATTTGGCAATCAGCCCCAGCATTTT.

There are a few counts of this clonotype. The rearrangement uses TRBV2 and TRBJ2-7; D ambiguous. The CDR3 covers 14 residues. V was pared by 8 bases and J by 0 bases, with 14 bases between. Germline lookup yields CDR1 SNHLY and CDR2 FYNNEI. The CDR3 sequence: CASDPGKGSYEQYF. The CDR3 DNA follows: TGTGCCAGCGACCCTGGGAAGGGCTCCTACGAGCAGTACTTC.

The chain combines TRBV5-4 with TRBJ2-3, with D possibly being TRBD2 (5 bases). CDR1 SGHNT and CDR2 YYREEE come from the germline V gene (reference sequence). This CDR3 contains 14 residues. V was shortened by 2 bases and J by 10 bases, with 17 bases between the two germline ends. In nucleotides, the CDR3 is TGTGCCAGCAGCTTCGGAGGTTCCGTCTCGCCGCAGTATTTT. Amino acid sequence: CASSFGGSVSPQYF.

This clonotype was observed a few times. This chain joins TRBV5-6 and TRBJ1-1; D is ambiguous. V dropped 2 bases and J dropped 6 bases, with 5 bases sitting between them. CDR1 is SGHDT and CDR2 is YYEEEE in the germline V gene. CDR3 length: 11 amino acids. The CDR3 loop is CASSFSSEAFF. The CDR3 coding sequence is TGTGCCAGCAGCTTCTCATCTGAAGCTTTCTTT.

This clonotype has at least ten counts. This chain's CDR3 is CASSLGTSGGQFSYEQYF. The CDR3 DNA follows: TGTGCCAGCAGCTTGGGGACTAGCGGGGGGCAATTCTCCTACGAGCAGTACTTC. V and J are TRBV7-9 and TRBJ2-7; 15 bases fit TRBD2. CDR3 length: 18 amino acids. Trimming took 3 bases from V and 0 from J; bases not matched to a gene: 6. The germline V gene has CDR1 SEHNR and CDR2 FQNEAQ (reference sequence).

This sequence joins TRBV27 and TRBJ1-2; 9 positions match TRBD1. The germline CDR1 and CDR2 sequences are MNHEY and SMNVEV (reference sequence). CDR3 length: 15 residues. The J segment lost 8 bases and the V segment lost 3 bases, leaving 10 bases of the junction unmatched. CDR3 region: CASSLGQGCLCGYTF. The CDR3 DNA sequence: TGTGCCAGCAGTTTGGGACAGGGATGCTTGTGCGGCTACACCTTC.

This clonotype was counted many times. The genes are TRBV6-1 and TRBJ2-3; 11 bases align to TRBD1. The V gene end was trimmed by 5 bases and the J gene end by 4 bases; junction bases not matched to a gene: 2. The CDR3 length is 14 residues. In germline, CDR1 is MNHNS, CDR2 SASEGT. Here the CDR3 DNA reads TGTGCCAGCAGTCGGGACAGGGGGGCAGATACGCAGTATTTT. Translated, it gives CASSRDRGADTQYF.